This T cell receptor beta chain was captured by sequencing in a study of blood T cell repertoires in COVID-19. Overall study context: Donors in the United States, Italy and Spain gave samples during acute or convalescent COVID-19. T cells, B-cell-depleted T cells, or PBMCs provided the cDNA or gDNA that served as material.

Authors' methods: Counts of nucleated cells, estimated from reference gene primer amplification, were obtained. TCRdb keeps only in-frame clones here, not all; method: immunoSEQ multiplex PCR. V, J and clone size were drawn from that table, and D and trimming were deduced from the DNA. The repertoire holds 150,000 or so clones, with around 86% as singletons. Note on this clone: This sample includes further DNA sequences coding for the same CDR3.

Germline V gene lookup returns CDR1 MDHEN and CDR2 SYDVKM. The CDR3 has 14 residues. V dropped 3 bases and J dropped 4 bases, with 10 bases sitting between them. Sequencing input: peripheral blood. The TCR was taken from a man aged 60 to 69 with acute or convalescent COVID-19. The chain joins TRBV28 to TRBJ1-3; D is undetermined. The CDR3 nucleotides are TGTGCCAGCAGTTTGACGGGAGGGGGAAACACCATATATTTT. Translation: CASSLTGGGNTIYF.